This T cell receptor (beta chain) is from a study of cytomegalovirus exposure and HLA in healthy donors. General study points: Three CMV-associated chains proved CMV antigen-specific in vitro. Cytomegalovirus association was listed for approximately 160 TCR beta chains. Subsequent analysis showed first-cohort TCR clusters tending to co-occur in 120 or so validation repertoires.

The germline V gene has CDR1 MNHEY and CDR2 SVGAGI. This CDR3 region has 13 residues. V was cut by 7 bases and J by 2 bases, with 11 bases left in between. Here immunoSEQ multiplex PCR was the method, and the copy in TCRdb shows in-frame clones only, minus some. Here the sample spans 100,000 or so clones, about 95% being singletons. Comment on this clone: The antigen is unknown.

The chain carries TRBV6-5 and TRBJ1-1; D gene uncertain. Sample: PBMCs. The source is a woman younger than 35 in good health and CMV-seronegative. Here the CDR3 DNA reads TGTGCCAGCATCCGGGAGGGAAACACTGAAGCTTTCTTT. As protein: CASIREGNTEAFF.